The 4 T cell receptor beta chains below were found in one sample sequenced in a study of cytomegalovirus exposure and HLA in healthy donors. 60 Vbeta and 13 Jbeta primers were used in PCR. Sequencing was performed with immunoSEQ multiplex PCR; in TCRdb, only in-frame clones are kept and a portion is missing. Among fewer than 250,000 clones listed, roughly 80% were seen once. Sequences were obtained from PBMCs. The receptors derive from a middle-aged man in good health and CMV-seropositive.

This chain uses TRBV5-6 with TRBJ2-1; D gene unclear. The CDR3 is made up of 11 amino acids. Trimming took 4 bases from V and 10 from J, leaving 9 bases between them. Germline V gene data show CDR1 as SGHDT and CDR2 as YYEEEE. The CDR3 reads CASSVDGEQFF. For the CDR3, the DNA is TGTGCCAGCAGCGTGGACGGGGAGCAGTTCTTC.

The gene calls are TRBV6-5 and TRBJ1-2; D call uncertain. The CDR3 runs to 14 residues. Between the trimmed V and J ends, which lost 8 bases and 9 bases, there was a span of 22 bases. From germline, CDR1 is MNHEY and CDR2 SVGAGI. The CDR3 spells CASRNGPDWWSYTF. The CDR3 region has the DNA TGTGCCAGCCGCAACGGGCCGGACTGGTGGAGCTACACCTTC.

In nucleotides, the CDR3 is TGTGCCAGCAGCCGCTCCCCCTTTGGAGGTCGCTATGAGCAGTTCTTC. It translates to CASSRSPFGGRYEQFF. The V and J genes are TRBV4-2 and TRBJ2-1; possible D gene TRBD2, 5 bases. Between the trimmed V and J ends, which lost 4 bases and 8 bases, there was a span of 21 bases. The V gene's germline CDR1 is LGHNA and CDR2 YNFKEQ. The CDR3 sequence is 16 residues long.

The chain carries TRBV18 and TRBJ2-7; 8 bases match TRBD1. CDR3 length: 14 amino acids. V trimming: 6 bases; J trimming: 5 bases; junction bases outside the gene matches: 9. CDR1 and CDR2 (germline): KGHSH, LQKENI. This CDR3 is CASSPQGAPNEQYV. In DNA form, the CDR3 reads TGTGCCAGCTCCCCCCAGGGGGCGCCGAACGAGCAGTACGTC.